The TCR beta chain described here comes from a study of T-cell reconstitution after alpha-beta-depleted transplantation in children. During its preparation, the TCRbeta library received unique molecular identifiers. TCRdb redid the calling of the PCR reads with MiXCR, one entry per CDR3 protein. The sample shows hundreds of thousands of distinct CDR3 sequences, about 16% of them seen only once. With 6 bases removed from V and 5 bases from J, the gap between germline ends came to 16 bases. The CDR3 runs 14 residues. The source was PBMCs, mostly from graft donor cells, collected 360 days after TCRalphabeta/CD19-depleted stem cell transplant. This receptor was identified in a male patient between 2 and 10 years old who had a stem cell transplant for acute lymphoblastic leukemia, so the T cells may come from the graft donor. The V gene is TRBV12-3 or TRBV12-4, the J gene TRBJ1-1; no firm D call. The chain's CDR3 is CASRASGWQTEAFF. The CDR3 coding sequence is TGTGCCAGCAGGGCCAGCGGGTGGCAAACTGAAGCTTTCTTT.